A single sample gave rise to the 15 T cell receptor beta chains below, sequenced in a study of cytotoxic CD8 clonotypes in ibrutinib-treated CLL. Generated by immunoSEQ multiplex PCR, the TCRdb table keeps only in-frame clones and is missing some. The repertoire consists of approximately 190,000 clones, with 60% to 80% occurring once and the leading ten covering around 10%. The sequencing here drew on PBMCs, taken after 12 months of ibrutinib treatment. The receptors here all came from a human donor with chronic lymphocytic leukemia.

This clone was recorded only once. This chain connects TRBV7-9 to TRBJ1-2, with D hard to call. CDR1 is SEHNR and CDR2 is FQNEAQ in the germline V gene (reference sequence). V was shortened by 2 bases and J by 8 bases, with 18 bases between the two germline ends. The CDR3 consists of 15 residues. The CDR3 here is CASSLSQLEGYGYTF. The CDR3 DNA is TGTGCCAGCAGCTTAAGTCAATTGGAGGGCTACGGCTACACCTTC.

V and J are TRBV5-8 and TRBJ1-1, with D possibly TRBD1 on 6 matching bases. The CDR3 loop spans 15 amino acids. The germline V gene encodes CDR1 SGHTS and CDR2 YDEGEE. V lost 1 base to trimming and J lost 2 bases, with 12 bases between them. For the CDR3, the DNA is TGTGCCAGCAGCTTGCTGGGGGCAATCAACACTGAAGCTTTCTTT. Translated: CASSLLGAINTEAFF.

V is TRBV25-1 and J is TRBJ2-4, with D tentatively TRBD1 or TRBD2 (5 bases each). CDR3 length: 14 residues. CDR1 is MGHDK and CDR2 is SYGVNS in the germline V gene. V was cut by 5 bases and J by 1 base, with 9 bases left in between. This CDR3 is CASSSEGAKNIQYF. The DNA of the CDR3 is TGTGCCAGCAGTAGTGAGGGGGCCAAAAACATTCAGTACTTC.

This sequence joins TRBV6-5 and TRBJ1-6; D ambiguous. Trimming shortened V by 5 bases and J by 2 bases, and 7 bases separated the two germline ends. The CDR3 is made up of 14 amino acids. Germline values: CDR1 MNHEY, CDR2 SVGAGI. The CDR3 DNA reads TGTGCCAGCAGTAGTGATCCCTATAATTCACCCCTCCACTTT. This codes for CASSSDPYNSPLHF.

This sequence joins TRBV2 and TRBJ2-3; 7 bases line up with TRBD2. The CDR3 totals 12 residues. The germline CDR1 and CDR2 sequences are SNHLY and FYNNEI. The V gene end was trimmed by 10 bases and the J gene end by 6 bases; junction bases not matched to a gene: 7. The CDR3 protein is CANKGRGDTQYF. In DNA form, the CDR3 reads TGTGCCAATAAGGGGCGGGGGGATACGCAGTATTTT.

The J gene is TRBJ1-1, the V gene TRBV7-9; D gene unclear. CDR1 and CDR2 from the germline V gene are SEHNR and FQNEAQ (reference sequence). The CDR3 sequence is 14 residues long. V was cut by 3 bases and J by 5 bases, with 13 bases left in between. CDR3 sequence: CASSFNGGNTEAFF. The CDR3 DNA reads TGTGCCAGCAGCTTCAATGGAGGGAATACTGAAGCTTTCTTT.

The rearrangement links TRBV19 to TRBJ1-5; tentatively, D is TRBD1 (6 bases). The CDR3 is made up of 15 amino acids. Germline V CDR1 and CDR2: LNHDA, SQIVND (reference sequence). Trimming removed 3 bases from V and 2 bases from J, with 11 bases in between. The CDR3 here is CASSIMGGGNQPQHF. CDR3 nucleotide sequence: TGTGCCAGTAGTATTATGGGGGGCGGCAATCAGCCCCAGCATTTT.

The rearrangement uses TRBV6-5 and TRBJ2-7; D is tentatively TRBD1 or TRBD2 (6 bases each). The CDR3 loop spans 13 amino acids. Trimming pared 4 bases from V and 4 bases from J, leaving 11 bases between. The germline CDR1 and CDR2 sequences are MNHEY and SVGAGI. CDR3 region: CASSWGAVYEQYF. In DNA form, the CDR3 reads TGTGCCAGCAGTTGGGGGGCCGTTTACGAGCAGTACTTC.

This clone was observed a handful of times. This sequence joins TRBV5-4 and TRBJ2-3; D not resolved. CDR1 and CDR2 from the germline V gene are SGHNT and YYREEE (reference sequence). CDR3 size: 14 residues. Trimming pared 0 bases from V and 2 bases from J, leaving 7 bases between. The CDR3 bases are TGTGCCAGCAGCTTGGAGCAGATCACAGATACGCAGTATTTT. Translating gives CASSLEQITDTQYF.

This chain joins TRBV10-3 and TRBJ2-7; D gene ambiguous. Germline V gives CDR1 ENHRY, CDR2 SYGVKD. This CDR3 contains 13 residues. V lost 1 base to trimming and J lost 3 bases, with 7 bases between them. CDR3 residues: CAISEYGRYEQYF. CDR3 nucleotides: TGTGCCATCAGTGAGTATGGACGCTACGAGCAGTACTTC.

This clone was recorded many times. The chain uses TRBV7-2 and TRBJ1-1; D gene unclear. V was trimmed by 5 bases and J by 1 base, leaving 8 bases between them. The CDR3 has 13 amino acids. Looked up from germline, CDR1 is SGHTA and CDR2 is FQGNSA. The CDR3 sequence is CASSQTWNTEAFF. CDR3 coding DNA: TGTGCCAGCAGCCAGACTTGGAACACTGAAGCTTTCTTT.

J is TRBJ2-7 and V is TRBV7-6; TRBD2 matches at 9 bases. Germline values: CDR1 SGHVS, CDR2 FNYEAQ. The junction had 23 bases not matched to a gene; V was cut back by 3 bases and J by 5 bases. The CDR3 has 20 residues. The CDR3 reads CASSLPGPRASGDISNEQYF. The CDR3 coding sequence is TGTGCCAGCAGCTTGCCTGGGCCCAGGGCTAGCGGGGACATATCAAACGAGCAGTACTTC.

The gene calls are TRBV18 and TRBJ1-5; D unresolved. Germline V gene lookup returns CDR1 KGHSH and CDR2 LQKENI. The length of the CDR3 is 13 residues. Trimming took 3 bases from V and 6 from J, leaving 9 bases between them. The CDR3, as DNA: TGTGCCAGCTCACCCGTAGGGTTTCAGCCCCAGCATTTT. Amino acid sequence: CASSPVGFQPQHF.

The gene calls are TRBV6-1 and TRBJ1-5, with D perhaps TRBD1 (6 bases). This CDR3 is built from 17 residues. Germline CDR1 and CDR2: MNHNS and SASEGT. With 1 base removed from V and 0 bases from J, the gap between germline ends came to 13 bases. The CDR3 loop is CASSEGGGHYSNQPQHF. The CDR3 region has the DNA TGTGCCAGCAGTGAAGGGGGGGGGCATTATAGCAATCAGCCCCAGCATTTT.

This clone was observed a handful of times. The rearrangement uses TRBV11-3 and TRBJ2-3; 8 bases fit TRBD1. Germline V gene sequence: CDR1 SGHNT, CDR2 YENEEA. The CDR3 totals 16 residues. The junction had 5 bases not matched to a gene; V was cut back by 0 bases and J by 3 bases. The CDR3 loop is CASSLEQGVGTDTQYF. The CDR3 nucleotides read TGTGCCAGCAGCTTAGAACAGGGGGTTGGTACAGATACGCAGTATTTT.